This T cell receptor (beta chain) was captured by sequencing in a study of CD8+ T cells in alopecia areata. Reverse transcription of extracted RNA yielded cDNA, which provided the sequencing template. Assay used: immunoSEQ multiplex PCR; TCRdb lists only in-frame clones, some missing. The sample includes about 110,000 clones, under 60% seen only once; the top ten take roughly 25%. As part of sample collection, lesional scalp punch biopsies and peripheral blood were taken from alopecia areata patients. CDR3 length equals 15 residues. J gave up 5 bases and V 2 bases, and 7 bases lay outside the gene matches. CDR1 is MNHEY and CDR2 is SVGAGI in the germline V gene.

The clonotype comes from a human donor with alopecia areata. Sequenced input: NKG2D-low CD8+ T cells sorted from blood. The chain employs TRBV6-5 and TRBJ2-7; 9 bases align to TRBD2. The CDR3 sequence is CASSYLSGSLDEQYF. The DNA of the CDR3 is TGTGCCAGCAGTTACCTTAGCGGGAGTTTAGACGAGCAGTACTTC.